The next 8 T cell receptor beta chains were all read from a single sample in a study of blood T cells in healthy people across ages. Then a second PCR, running about 7 to 11 cycles, was carried out with a sample-barcoded 5' primer and a J-beta primer mix. TCRdb ran MiXCR on the 5' RACE reads and lists one entry per CDR3 protein. The table lists hundreds of thousands of distinct CDR3 sequences, around 26% of them singletons. Sequences were obtained from blood. Source of these receptors: an elderly woman in good health.

In the case of this clonotype: Germline is not matched at one junction end, which may reflect a read error. The chain combines TRBV6-2 or TRBV6-3 with TRBJ1-2, with 9 bases aligning to TRBD1. Per germline, CDR1 MNHEY and CDR2 SVGEGT. The CDR3 consists of 15 residues. The CDR3 DNA is TGTGTCAGCAGTTCCGGGGGACAGGGACCTTATGGCTACACCTTC. This encodes CVSSSGGQGPYGYTF.

This clonotype turned up a few times. A much larger clone lies one base from this, so it may be a read error. V is TRBV7-2 and J is TRBJ2-3; unclear D gene. The CDR3 sequence is 12 residues long. Germline values: CDR1 SGHTA, CDR2 FQGNSA. CDR3 sequence reads: CASGFFADTQYF. CDR3 in DNA: TGTGCCAGCGGCTTTTTCGCAGATACGCAGTATTTT.

CDR3 nucleotide sequence: TGTGCCAGCAGCCAAGTCCTTGCCTATGGCTACACCTTC. Protein sequence: CASSQVLAYGYTF. The chain recombines TRBV14 with TRBJ1-2; the D is unclear. The CDR3 is 13 amino acids. Germline V gene lookup returns CDR1 SGHDN and CDR2 FVKESK. V lost 1 base, J lost 4 bases, and 7 bases lay in between.

With respect to this clonotype: With a much larger clone just one base away, this may be a read error. J is TRBJ1-2 and V is TRBV12-3 or TRBV12-4; D possibly corresponds to TRBD1 (5 bases). There are 13 residues in the CDR3. CDR3 DNA: TGTGCCAACAGTTTAGCGGTTAAGGGGGGCTACACCTTC. Protein: CANSLAVKGGYTF.

This clonotype was found once. Being one base from a much bigger clone, this may be a read error. V usage is TRBV3-1 and J usage is TRBJ1-6; a possible D gene is TRBD1 (5 bases). Trimming left V 4 bases short and J 5 bases short, with 12 bases between. Germline assignment: CDR1 LGHDT and CDR2 YNNKEL (reference sequence). The CDR3 contains 15 residues. DNA for the CDR3: TGTGCCAGCAGCCCTATAGGGGTGGATAATTCACCCCTCCACTTT. This gives the protein CASSPIGVDNSPLHF.

This clonotype was seen a handful of times. J is TRBJ2-3 and V is TRBV18, with 7 bases lining up with TRBD1. This CDR3 is built from 14 residues. Per the germline V gene, CDR1 is KGHSH and CDR2 is LQKENI. Germline trimming cut 5 bases from V and 5 bases from J; bases unmatched to any gene: 7. The CDR3 sequence: CASSSTGVEDTQYF. CDR3 in DNA: TGTGCCAGCTCATCAACAGGGGTCGAAGATACGCAGTATTTT.

This chain links TRBV7-8 with TRBJ2-7, with 9 bases identical to TRBD2. The CDR3 spans 16 residues. Losses at the gene ends were 1 base for V and 0 bases for J; bases not matched to a gene: 4. Germline CDR1 and CDR2: SGHVS and FQNEAQ. The CDR3 sequence: CASSLVVSGGSYEQYF. The CDR3 coding sequence is TGTGCCAGCAGCTTAGTAGTTAGCGGGGGCTCCTACGAGCAGTACTTC.

Of note for this clonotype: It may be a read error: a sequence one base away is much more abundant. This sequence joins TRBV7-2 and TRBJ1-2, with 7 bases lining up with TRBD1. This CDR3 has 16 residues. Trimming removed 5 bases from V and 4 bases from J; junction bases left unmatched: 13. Germline CDR1 is SGHTA and CDR2 is FQGNSA. CDR3 bases: TGTGCCAGCAGCCCCACCGGTTTACAGGGGAGCTATGGCTACACCTTC. It yields the protein CASSPTGLQGSYGYTF. Full variable domain (missing parts from reference TRBV7-2 and TRBJ1-2): GAGVSQSPSNKVTEKGKDVELRCDPISGHTALYWYRQSLGQGLEFLIYFQGNSAPDKSGLPSDRFSAERTGGSVSTLTIQRTQQEDSAVYLCASSPTGLQGSYGYTFGSGTRLTVV.